The 29 T cell receptor beta chains below were found in one sample sequenced in a study of cytomegalovirus exposure and HLA in healthy donors. The PCR ran on 60 Vbeta and 13 Jbeta primers. Repertoires were generated with immunoSEQ multiplex PCR, while TCRdb's copy carries only in-frame clones and drops some. The listing contains approximately 150,000 clones. Sequencing was performed on PBMCs. These receptor sequences come from a woman aged 40-49 years in good health and CMV-seronegative.

The rearrangement joins TRBV14 to TRBJ1-2, with D uncertain. The CDR3 is made up of 14 amino acids. Trimming removed 2 bases at V and 8 bases at J, with 15 bases between. Looked up from germline, CDR1 is SGHDN and CDR2 is FVKESK. CDR3 nucleotides: TGTGCCAGCAGCCAATGGGATCGACGGGAGGGCTACACCTTC. This codes for CASSQWDRREGYTF. Based on the CDR3 plus reference TRBV14 and TRBJ1-2, the full variable domain is EAGVTQFPSHSVIEKGQTVTLRCDPISGHDNLYWYRRVMGKEIKFLLHFVKESKQDESGMPNNRFLAERTGGTYSTLKVQPAELEDSGVYFCASSQWDRREGYTFGSGTRLTVV.

The rearrangement joins TRBV5-1 to TRBJ2-5, with 9 bases fitting TRBD1. The J call is in doubt because the DNA end fits TRBJ2-7 better. This CDR3 spans 16 amino acids. Germline V CDR1 and CDR2: SGHRS, YFSETQ. CDR3 in amino acids: CASRQHDRGGEYEQYF. As DNA, the CDR3 is TGCGCCAGCAGACAACACGACAGGGGGGGAGAGTACGAGCAGTACTTC.

V and J are TRBV10-3 and TRBJ1-3; 7 nucleotides match TRBD1. V gave up 2 bases and J gave up 7 bases; unmatched junction bases: 5. CDR1 is ENHRY, CDR2 SYGVKD, per germline. The CDR3 has 14 amino acids. Here the CDR3 reads CAISEVDRANTIYF. The CDR3 region has the DNA TGTGCCATCAGTGAGGTTGACAGGGCGAACACCATATATTTT.

The chain links TRBV28 to TRBJ1-1, with a weak D call TRBD1 (6 bases). Looked up from germline, CDR1 is MDHEN and CDR2 is SYDVKM. V was shortened by 6 bases and J by 1 base, with 6 bases between the two germline ends. The CDR3 consists of 12 residues. The DNA for the CDR3 is TGTGCCAGCAGACAGGGGAACACTGAAGCTTTCTTT. Its translation: CASRQGNTEAFF.

The chain links TRBV5-4 to TRBJ2-5; 12 bases align to TRBD2. From germline, CDR1 is SGHNT and CDR2 YYREEE (reference sequence). CDR3 size: 17 residues. J gave up 1 base and V 5 bases, and 9 bases lay outside the gene matches. This chain's CDR3 is CASRLTSGGFPQETQYF. The CDR3 bases are TGTGCCAGCAGGTTGACTAGCGGGGGCTTCCCCCAAGAGACCCAGTACTTC.

The gene calls are TRBV29-1 and TRBJ1-2; no reliable D call. Per the germline V gene, CDR1 is SQVTM and CDR2 is ANQGSEA. The CDR3 is 12 residues long. Trimming shortened V by 4 bases and J by 6 bases, and 12 bases separated the two germline ends. The CDR3 sequence is CSVVPQVDGYTF. In DNA, the CDR3 is TGCAGCGTTGTCCCCCAGGTCGATGGCTACACCTTC.

The J gene is TRBJ1-3, the V gene TRBV2; D unclear. V was shortened by 3 bases and J by 0 bases, with 9 bases between the two germline ends. This CDR3 contains 15 residues. Germline CDR1 reads SNHLY; CDR2 reads FYNNEI. CDR3 coding DNA: TGTGCCAGCAGTGACGCGGGCTTCTCTGGAAACACCATATATTTT. This translates into CASSDAGFSGNTIYF.

As DNA, the CDR3 is TGTGCCAGCAGCTTGGGGACAGTTTCCTACGAGCAGTACGTC. Protein sequence: CASSLGTVSYEQYV. The chain links TRBV7-6 to TRBJ2-7; TRBD1 agrees at 7 bases. V dropped 3 bases and J dropped 1; count of bases not matched to a gene: 3. The germline gives CDR1 SGHVS, CDR2 FNYEAQ. The CDR3 has 14 residues.

The chain recombines TRBV7-8 with TRBJ1-5; D call uncertain. Deletions cut 3 bases from V and 1 base from J, with 7 bases between. The CDR3 runs 14 residues. The V gene's germline CDR1 is SGHVS and CDR2 FQNEAQ. Here the CDR3 DNA reads TGTGCCAGCAGCTTCCAGGTCAGCAATCAGCCCCAGCATTTT. Translation: CASSFQVSNQPQHF.

The V call is TRBV29-1, the J call TRBJ2-7; 14 nucleotides agree with TRBD2. The V gene end was trimmed by 6 bases and the J gene end by 6 bases; junction bases not matched to a gene: 1. Germline values: CDR1 SQVTM, CDR2 ANQGSEA. The CDR3 consists of 12 residues. The CDR3 DNA reads as TGCAGCGTGGGGACTAGCGGGGGCGAGCAGTACGTC. Translating gives CSVGTSGGEQYV.

This rearrangement joins TRBV11-1 to TRBJ2-7, with 11 nucleotides matching TRBD2. This CDR3 contains 15 residues. CDR1 is SGHAT, CDR2 FQDESV, per germline (reference sequence). Trimming took 5 bases from V and 1 from J; bases not matched to a gene: 4. CDR3 amino acids: CASSRTSGGSYEQYF. The CDR3 DNA is TGTGCCAGCAGCCGAACTAGCGGGGGATCCTACGAGCAGTACTTC.

The chain joins TRBV7-9 to TRBJ1-1, with D perhaps matching TRBD1 (5 bases). This CDR3 is 14 amino acids long. Germline CDR1 is SEHNR and CDR2 is FQNEAQ (reference sequence). V was clipped by 1 base and J by 0 bases, with 6 bases between them. CDR3 sequence: CASSLEGVNTEAFF. Here the CDR3 DNA reads TGTGCCAGCAGCTTAGAAGGGGTGAACACTGAAGCTTTCTTT.

The gene calls are TRBV6-6 and TRBJ1-4; no clear D. CDR1 is MNHNY and CDR2 is SVGAGI in the germline V gene (reference sequence). This CDR3 has 14 residues. Trimming took off 2 bases at V and 7 bases at J, with 11 bases between the two ends. The CDR3 nucleotides read TGTGCCAGCAGTTACCAAGATTTCGGTGAAAAACTGTTTTTT. As protein: CASSYQDFGEKLFF.

This chain uses TRBV7-2 with TRBJ1-1; tentatively, D is TRBD1 (5 bases). V was pared by 5 bases and J by 4 bases, with 14 bases between. Germline CDR1 reads SGHTA; CDR2 reads FQGNSA. The CDR3 consists of 14 residues. The CDR3 region has the DNA TGTGCCAGCAGCCTCTTAGGGGTTAGCACTGAAGCTTTCTTT. Translation gives CASSLLGVSTEAFF.

This rearrangement joins TRBV6-5 to TRBJ1-5, with TRBD1 matching over 8 bases. Germline V gene data show CDR1 as MNHEY and CDR2 as SVGAGI. This CDR3 is 16 amino acids long. Trimming took 2 bases from V and 6 from J; bases not matched to a gene: 9. CDR3 sequence (DNA): TGTGCCAGCAGTTACGCAGGTCCAGGGGGCGGTCAGCCCCAGCATTTT. This sequence encodes CASSYAGPGGGQPQHF.

The gene calls are TRBV5-4 and TRBJ1-4; D remains unclear. There are 12 residues in the CDR3. The germline gives CDR1 SGHNT, CDR2 YYREEE (reference sequence). V lost 2 bases, J lost 8 bases, and 7 bases lay in between. CDR3 coding DNA: TGTGCCAGCAGCTTTGAAGCGGAAAAACTGTTTTTT. It translates to CASSFEAEKLFF. Filled out from reference TRBV5-4 and TRBJ1-4, the complete variable domain reads ETGVTQSPTHLIKTRGQQVTLRCSSQSGHNTVSWYQQALGQGPQFIFQYYREEENGRGNFPPRFSGLQFPNYSSELNVNALELDDSALYLCASSFEAEKLFFGSGTQLSVL.

The V and J genes are TRBV4-2 and TRBJ2-3; 9 bases are shared with TRBD2. Losses at the gene ends were 0 bases for V and 6 bases for J; bases not matched to a gene: 10. Germline-derived CDR1 and CDR2 are LGHNA and YNFKEQ. The CDR3 runs to 17 residues. As DNA, the CDR3 is TGTGCCAGCAGCCAAGAATGGGCGGGGGGGCCGGGGGATACGCAGTATTTT. It specifies CASSQEWAGGPGDTQYF.

V gene TRBV11-2 combines with J gene TRBJ1-1, with 7 bases lining up with TRBD1. CDR1 and CDR2 (germline): SGHAT, FQNNGV. V lost 5 bases to trimming and J lost 3 bases; unmatched junction nucleotides: 6. There are 14 residues in the CDR3. The chain's CDR3 is CASSTARGDTEAFF. Here the CDR3 DNA reads TGTGCCAGCAGCACCGCCAGGGGGGACACTGAAGCTTTCTTT.

The rearrangement uses TRBV15 and TRBJ1-4; TRBD1 is a possible D gene (6 bases). CDR3 length: 16 residues. V was pared by 5 bases and J by 8 bases, with 21 bases between. Germline V gene lookup returns CDR1 LNHNV and CDR2 YYDKDF (reference sequence). The CDR3 protein is CATSGGLDTFREKLFF. CDR3 nucleotide sequence: TGTGCCACCAGCGGGGGCCTTGACACCTTCCGGGAAAAACTGTTTTTT.

The chain carries TRBV2 and TRBJ2-5; 9 bases are a match to TRBD1. This CDR3 contains 15 residues. J was trimmed by 2 bases and V by 5 bases; bases with no gene match: 6. CDR1 is SNHLY and CDR2 is FYNNEI in the germline V gene. This CDR3 is CASSLTGGDQETQYF. The DNA for the CDR3 is TGTGCCAGCAGTTTGACAGGGGGGGATCAAGAGACCCAGTACTTC.

The DNA for the CDR3 is TGTGCCAGCAGCTTGGCCCCGGGACAGGGTGGAGAGCAGTACGTC. It translates to CASSLAPGQGGEQYV. The chain uses TRBV5-5 and TRBJ2-7; TRBD1 aligns across 9 bases. V dropped 0 bases and J dropped 7; count of bases not matched to a gene: 8. This CDR3 has 15 residues. CDR1 is SGHKS and CDR2 is YYEKEE in the germline V gene (reference sequence).

The rearrangement joins TRBV5-4 to TRBJ2-7, with D tentatively TRBD2 (6 bases). Germline lookup yields CDR1 SGHNT and CDR2 YYREEE (reference sequence). The V end was cut by 0 bases, the J end by 3 bases, with 10 bases between. The CDR3 loop spans 14 amino acids. In DNA, the CDR3 is TGTGCCAGCAGCTTGGGGGGGGTCGGCTACGAGCAGTACGTC. Translation gives CASSLGGVGYEQYV.

The rearrangement links TRBV5-4 to TRBJ2-5; TRBD2 matches 13 bases. Germline-derived CDR1 and CDR2 are SGHNT and YYREEE (reference sequence). The V segment lost 5 bases and the J segment 4 bases; nucleotides outside the gene matches: 2. This CDR3 contains 14 residues. For the CDR3, the DNA is TGTGCCAGCAGTAGGACTAGCGGGGGAGAGACCCAGTACTTC. Translation gives CASSRTSGGETQYF.

The chain employs TRBV14 and TRBJ2-7, with D unresolved. CDR1 and CDR2 from the germline V gene are SGHDN and FVKESK. This CDR3 is built from 14 residues. V was trimmed by 0 bases and J by 7 bases, leaving 13 bases between them. The CDR3 region has the DNA TGTGCCAGCAGCCAAGATAGTAAGGGCTGGGAGCAGTACGTC. This codes for CASSQDSKGWEQYV.

The gene calls are TRBV5-6 and TRBJ2-1; possible D gene TRBD1, 6 bases. Germline lookup yields CDR1 SGHDT and CDR2 YYEEEE. The V end lost 3 bases, the J end lost 5 bases, and 12 bases lay between the germline ends. This CDR3 has 14 residues. Here the CDR3 reads CASSSNRANNEQFF. CDR3 sequence (DNA): TGTGCCAGCAGCTCAAACAGGGCCAACAATGAGCAGTTCTTC.

J is TRBJ1-2 and V is TRBV4-1; D remains unclear. The CDR3 is 16 amino acids. The V gene lost 1 base and the J gene lost 2 bases, with 14 bases spanning the gap. The V gene's germline CDR1 is MGHRA and CDR2 YSYEKL. The CDR3 bases are TGCGCCAGCAGCCAAGGCCGAGACTTCTTGAACTATGGCTACACCTTC. The encoded protein is CASSQGRDFLNYGYTF.

CDR3 residues: CAISEKGARGNTIYF. The DNA of the CDR3 is TGTGCCATCAGTGAGAAGGGGGCGCGTGGAAACACCATATATTTT. The genes are TRBV10-3 and TRBJ1-3; 7 bases line up with TRBD1. Trimming at V came to 2 bases and at J to 3 bases, leaving 4 bases not matched to a gene. This CDR3 spans 15 amino acids. Germline-derived CDR1 and CDR2 are ENHRY and SYGVKD.

The V call is TRBV6-1, the J call TRBJ1-2, with 9 bases fitting TRBD1. Germline V lookup: CDR1 MNHNS, CDR2 SASEGT. The V gene end was trimmed by 8 bases and the J gene end by 6 bases; junction bases not matched to a gene: 10. The CDR3 has 14 amino acids. CDR3 in amino acids: CASALADRGHGYTF. The CDR3 region has the DNA TGTGCCAGCGCATTGGCGGACAGGGGTCATGGCTACACCTTC.

The genes are TRBV10-1 and TRBJ2-7, with 8 bases that match TRBD2. This CDR3 region has 13 residues. With V trimmed by 5 bases and J by 5 bases, 5 bases remained unmatched. The germline gives CDR1 WNHNN, CDR2 SYGVQD (reference sequence). The CDR3 nucleotides are TGCGCCAGCAGTATAAGCGGGGGCCACGAGCAGTACTTC. Protein: CASSISGGHEQYF.